A single sample gave rise to the 28 T cell receptor beta chains below, sequenced in a study of T cell repertoires in cytomegalovirus infection. MiXCR was run by TCRdb on the reads, yielding one entry per CDR3 protein. Of about half a million distinct CDR3 sequences in the sample, roughly a third were seen once. Antigens of these TCRs are unknown. Sequenced material: cultured PBMCs, taken from culture after CMV antigen stimulation. These receptors all come from a human donor in good health (CMV status not recorded). Some clones in this sample may be carry-over from other donors' samples.

Comments on this clonotype: A read error may account for a junction end that differs from germline. This chain links TRBV4-1 with TRBJ1-5, with 7 bases matching TRBD1. This CDR3 has 16 amino acids. Germline assignment: CDR1 MGHRA and CDR2 YSYEKL. The CDR3 DNA is TGTGCCAGCAACCAAACTGGGACAGCTTCCAATCAGCCCCAGCATTTT. Translating it yields CASNQTGTASNQPQHF.

The chain carries TRBV20-1 and TRBJ2-5; TRBD2 agrees at 14 bases. Per germline, CDR1 DFQATT and CDR2 SNEGSKA (reference sequence). The length of the CDR3 is 15 residues. After removal of 5 bases from V and 6 bases from J, the junction contained 8 bases not matched to a gene. CDR3 amino acids: CSADRLAGGPKTQYF. Here the CDR3 DNA reads TGCAGTGCTGATAGACTAGCGGGAGGGCCGAAGACCCAGTACTTC.

The rearrangement joins TRBV7-6 to TRBJ2-2; 9 nucleotides match TRBD2. This CDR3 has 17 residues. The germline CDR1 and CDR2 sequences are SGHVS and FNYEAQ. V shed 5 bases, J shed 1 base, and the junction held 8 bases outside the gene matches. CDR3 sequence reads: CASSRPGLAGNTGELFF. Written as DNA, the CDR3 is TGTGCCAGCAGCCGGCCGGGACTAGCCGGGAACACCGGGGAGCTGTTTTTT.

This clonotype has just a few counts. The chain links TRBV19 to TRBJ2-1, with 7 bases aligning to TRBD2. V dropped 3 bases and J dropped 4; count of bases not matched to a gene: 12. This CDR3 spans 17 amino acids. The V gene's germline CDR1 is LNHDA and CDR2 SQIVND (reference sequence). The CDR3: CASSMFGGRVGYNEQFF. Here the CDR3 DNA reads TGTGCCAGTAGTATGTTTGGCGGGAGAGTAGGGTACAATGAGCAGTTCTTC.

V and J are TRBV27 and TRBJ2-1, with D hard to call. CDR1 is MNHEY, CDR2 SMNVEV, per germline (reference sequence). V lost 3 bases, J lost 10 bases, and 13 bases lay in between. There are 13 residues in the CDR3. CDR3 amino acids: CASSFPGGAEQFF. The CDR3 bases are TGTGCCAGCAGTTTCCCCGGTGGAGCGGAGCAGTTCTTC.

The CDR3 bases are TGTGCCAGCAGCACCGGGACTAGCGGGTCGGGAGAGGAGACCCAGTACTTC. Protein: CASSTGTSGSGEETQYF. The V gene is TRBV5-4, the J gene TRBJ2-5; 12 nucleotides match TRBD2. This CDR3 is built from 17 residues. Per germline, CDR1 SGHNT and CDR2 YYREEE (reference sequence). After removal of 4 bases from V and 5 bases from J, the junction contained 12 bases not matched to a gene.

A few counts support this clonotype. The rearrangement links TRBV2 to TRBJ2-2, with 7 positions matching TRBD1. The CDR3 is 14 residues long. V dropped 6 bases and J dropped 4; count of bases not matched to a gene: 5. Germline CDR1 and CDR2: SNHLY and FYNNEI. In DNA, the CDR3 is TGTGCCAGCAGCCAGACAGGGACCACCGGGGAGCTGTTTTTT. Protein product: CASSQTGTTGELFF.

This clonotype showed up just once. The chain couples TRBV7-2 to TRBJ1-5; D may be TRBD1 (5 bases). The CDR3 loop spans 15 amino acids. V was trimmed by 6 bases and J by 2 bases, leaving 14 bases between them. The germline CDR1 and CDR2 sequences are SGHTA and FQGNSA. Here the CDR3 reads CASSQGVAGNQPQHF. The CDR3, as DNA: TGTGCCAGCAGTCAAGGGGTAGCGGGCAATCAGCCCCAGCATTTT.

This clonotype was counted many times. The V call is TRBV7-2, the J call TRBJ1-1, with a tentative D call TRBD1 (6 bases). The CDR3 is 16 residues long. Deletions cut 5 bases from V and 8 bases from J, with 24 bases between. Germline values: CDR1 SGHTA, CDR2 FQGNSA. The CDR3 protein is CASSEGRGGGSLEAFF. CDR3 coding DNA: TGTGCCAGCAGCGAAGGCCGAGGGGGAGGATCGCTCGAAGCTTTCTTT.

This clonotype has only a few counts. This chain links TRBV7-8 with TRBJ2-4; D is unresolved. V was clipped by 1 base and J by 7 bases, with 14 bases between them. CDR3 size: 15 residues. The V gene's germline CDR1 is SGHVS and CDR2 FQNEAQ. CDR3 nucleotides: TGTGCCAGCAGCTTAGAAGGCCTGGCCTTGAACATTCAGTACTTC. This translates into CASSLEGLALNIQYF. Full variable domain (outside the CDR3, taken from reference TRBV7-8 and TRBJ2-4): GAGVSQSPRYKVAKRGQDVALRCDPISGHVSLFWYQQALGQGPEFLTYFQNEAQLDKSGLPSDRFFAERPEGSVSTLKIQRTQQEDSAVYLCASSLEGLALNIQYFGAGTRLSVL.

The chain has TRBV20-1 and TRBJ2-1; 7 bases match TRBD2. This CDR3 comprises 15 residues. The germline V gene encodes CDR1 DFQATT and CDR2 SNEGSKA (reference sequence). Unmatched junction bases numbered 7, after V lost 1 base and J lost 4 bases. In nucleotides, the CDR3 is TGCAGTGCTAGAGGGTCGGCGGGAGAATACAATGAGCAGTTCTTC. Residues: CSARGSAGEYNEQFF.

This rearrangement joins TRBV7-2 to TRBJ1-1; D not resolved. The CDR3 runs to 15 residues. Trimming took off 5 bases at V and 0 bases at J, with 13 bases between the two ends. Germline V CDR1 and CDR2: SGHTA, FQGNSA. The CDR3, as DNA: TGTGCCAGCAGCGTACCCCGGGCTTTGAACACTGAAGCTTTCTTT. Translation: CASSVPRALNTEAFF.

This clonotype has more than one count but fewer than ten. The V gene is TRBV5-4, the J gene TRBJ1-1, with D perhaps TRBD1 (6 bases). V lost 0 bases, J lost 0 bases, and 15 bases lay in between. The CDR3 is 17 amino acids. Germline V gives CDR1 SGHNT, CDR2 YYREEE (reference sequence). CDR3 amino acids: CASSLAGGLGVNTEAFF. CDR3 bases: TGTGCCAGCAGCTTGGCGGGGGGGCTTGGAGTGAACACTGAAGCTTTCTTT.

Only a few counts were recorded for this clonotype. The V gene is TRBV7-2, the J gene TRBJ2-3; D is ambiguous. Germline CDR1 and CDR2: SGHTA and FQGNSA. V was pared by 5 bases and J by 1 base, with 16 bases between. The CDR3 is made up of 16 amino acids. The CDR3 region has the DNA TGTGCCAGCAGCCCCGTCGGCCCTGTGGGCACAGATACGCAGTATTTT. This gives the protein CASSPVGPVGTDTQYF.

J is TRBJ2-1 and V is TRBV6-5; no reliable D call. Between the trimmed V and J ends, which lost 6 bases and 7 bases, there was a span of 13 bases. This CDR3 is built from 13 residues. Germline V lookup: CDR1 MNHEY, CDR2 SVGAGI. The CDR3 DNA is TGTGCCAGCAGGGCCGGGTCCAATAATGAGCAGTTCTTC. The encoded protein is CASRAGSNNEQFF.

In its sample, this clonotype was seen a few times. This rearrangement joins TRBV6-6 to TRBJ1-6; tentatively, D is TRBD1 (5 bases). With 6 bases removed from V and 7 bases from J, the gap between germline ends came to 13 bases. This CDR3 contains 14 residues. The germline V gene has CDR1 MNHNY and CDR2 SVGAGI (reference sequence). The CDR3 nucleotides are TGTGCCAGCAGAACAGGAGGGGACAATTCACCCCTCCACTTT. Protein: CASRTGGDNSPLHF.

This rearrangement joins TRBV27 to TRBJ1-6; the D gene is possibly TRBD1 (5 bases). With 0 bases removed from V and 7 bases from J, the gap between germline ends came to 13 bases. Germline CDR1 is MNHEY and CDR2 is SMNVEV (reference sequence). CDR3 size: 16 residues. The CDR3 loop is CASSLSEGPRNSPLHF. In DNA form, the CDR3 reads TGTGCCAGCAGTTTATCCGAGGGACCACGAAATTCACCCCTCCACTTT.

This clonotype was seen a few times. The J gene is TRBJ2-2, the V gene TRBV19, with D hard to call. Trimming pared 0 bases from V and 0 bases from J, leaving 2 bases between. The germline gives CDR1 LNHDA, CDR2 SQIVND (reference sequence). The CDR3 totals 14 residues. The DNA of the CDR3 is TGTGCCAGTAGTATAGACCCGAACACCGGGGAGCTGTTTTTT. It encodes CASSIDPNTGELFF.

The V and J genes are TRBV6-2 or TRBV6-3 and TRBJ2-5, with 8 bases matching TRBD2. The length of the CDR3 is 15 residues. V was clipped by 7 bases and J by 4 bases; unmatched bases: 11. Germline CDR1 MNHEY, CDR2 SVGEGT. CDR3 residues: CASNSAGEELETQYF. CDR3 sequence (DNA): TGTGCCAGCAATTCAGCGGGAGAAGAATTAGAGACCCAGTACTTC.

The chain uses TRBV19 and TRBJ1-5; 7 bases line up with TRBD1. The CDR3 is 18 residues long. From germline, CDR1 is LNHDA and CDR2 SQIVND (reference sequence). Trimming removed 5 bases from V and 2 bases from J; junction bases left unmatched: 15. The CDR3 DNA is TGTGCCAGTAGTTATCTATTCACAGGGGAACGGCGCAATCAGCCCCAGCATTTT. Translating it yields CASSYLFTGERRNQPQHF.

As to this clonotype: Given a much more abundant clone one base away, this may be a read error. V gene TRBV7-2 combines with J gene TRBJ2-7; D gene uncertain. The V gene's germline CDR1 is SGHTA and CDR2 FQGNSA. The CDR3 is 15 residues long. V lost 4 bases, J lost 0 bases, and 13 bases lay in between. In DNA, the CDR3 is TGTGCCAGCAGCTACGGGTCTAGTGGCTCCTACGAGCAGTACTTC. Amino acids: CASSYGSSGSYEQYF.

This clonotype was seen ten or more times. The J gene is TRBJ2-6, the V gene TRBV4-3; tentatively, D is TRBD2 (6 bases). CDR1 and CDR2 from the germline V gene are LGHNA and YSLEER. There are 16 residues in the CDR3. V lost 0 bases and J 2 bases, leaving 8 bases between the germline ends. The CDR3 is CASSQDSGTGANVLTF. The CDR3 bases are TGCGCCAGCAGCCAAGATAGCGGCACTGGGGCCAACGTCCTGACTTTC.

Only a few counts were recorded for this clonotype. The chain employs TRBV6-2 or TRBV6-3 and TRBJ2-1, with D perhaps assigned TRBD1 or TRBD2 (5 bases each). V was cut by 0 bases and J by 10 bases, with 13 bases left in between. Germline V CDR1 and CDR2: MNHEY, SVGEGT. This CDR3 has 14 residues. CDR3 sequence reads: CASSYSGTHLEQFF. The CDR3 nucleotides read TGTGCCAGCAGTTACTCGGGGACCCACCTCGAGCAGTTCTTC.

The chain combines TRBV4-1 with TRBJ2-7, with D tentatively TRBD1 (5 bases). Germline V gene sequence: CDR1 MGHRA, CDR2 YSYEKL. This CDR3 has 15 residues. V lost 7 bases and J lost 2, with 18 bases in between. The CDR3 spells CASTSPADRTYEQYV. Here the CDR3 DNA reads TGCGCCAGCACAAGCCCGGCCGACAGAACCTACGAGCAGTACGTC.

There are a few counts of this clonotype. Germline is not matched at one junction end, which may reflect a read error. The chain recombines TRBV7-6 with TRBJ2-1, with D perhaps matching TRBD2 (6 bases). From germline, CDR1 is SGHVS and CDR2 FNYEAQ. The CDR3 is made up of 16 amino acids. DNA of the CDR3: TGTGCTAGCAGCTTAGCCCTAGCGAGGGGAAAGAATGAGCAGTTCTTC. Translated: CASSLALARGKNEQFF.

This CDR3 is CASSALRTGGFTDTQYF. The DNA of the CDR3 is TGTGCCAGCAGCGCGCTCCGGACAGGGGGTTTTACAGATACGCAGTATTTT. This chain uses TRBV27 with TRBJ2-3; 10 bases match TRBD1. Germline V lookup: CDR1 MNHEY, CDR2 SMNVEV (reference sequence). Losses at the gene ends were 6 bases for V and 3 bases for J; bases not matched to a gene: 12. The CDR3 extends over 17 amino acids.

This clonotype was observed a few times. The chain joins TRBV30 to TRBJ2-1, with unresolved D. CDR3 length equals 15 residues. V gave up 0 bases and J gave up 6 bases, with 15 bases separating them. CDR1 and CDR2 (germline): GTSNPN, SVGIG (reference sequence). The CDR3 here is CAWSVPGSWANEQFF. For the CDR3, the DNA is TGTGCCTGGAGTGTACCAGGATCGTGGGCCAATGAGCAGTTCTTC.

This clonotype was observed a handful of times. This chain connects TRBV7-2 to TRBJ2-5; 9 nucleotides align to TRBD2. The CDR3 has 12 amino acids. The V gene's germline CDR1 is SGHTA and CDR2 FQGNSA. With 5 bases clipped from V and 12 bases from J, the junction kept 7 bases outside the gene matches. For the CDR3, the DNA is TGTGCCAGCAGCATAACTAGCGGGTTTGAGTACTTC. Translation: CASSITSGFEYF.